A single sample gave rise to the 20 T cell receptor beta chains below, sequenced in a study of T cell responses to AZD1222 COVID-19 vaccine. Profiling relied on immunoSEQ multiplex PCR, and the TCRdb table lists in-frame clones only, not all of them. This sample yields around 84,000 clones, of which approximately 86% are seen a single time; 10% belongs to the top ten. The sample consisted of peripheral blood, taken on day 0 of MenACWY control vaccination. The origin of the receptors is an adult in good health.

The gene calls are TRBV3-1 (or the pseudogene TRBV3-2) and TRBJ2-1; D remains ambiguous. The CDR3 extends over 12 amino acids. CDR1 is LGHDT and CDR2 is YNNKEL in the germline V gene (reference sequence). Trimming stripped 1 base from V and 5 bases from J, with 3 bases between. CDR3 region: CASSQVDNEQFF. The CDR3 nucleotides read TGTGCCAGCAGCCAAGTTGACAATGAGCAGTTCTTC.

The count of this clone is one. The chain joins TRBV2 to TRBJ1-6, with 9 bases that match TRBD1. The ends lost 7 bases at V and 9 bases at J; junction bases unmatched: 7. Germline V gene lookup returns CDR1 SNHLY and CDR2 FYNNEI. The CDR3 is 14 amino acids. The CDR3 spells CASIPRDRASPLHF. The CDR3 DNA is TGTGCCAGCATCCCCCGGGACAGGGCTTCACCCCTCCACTTT.

This clone has just a few counts. The chain carries TRBV18 and TRBJ2-7; TRBD1 aligns across 11 bases. V shed 3 bases, J shed 3 bases, and the junction held 4 bases outside the gene matches. The germline V gene encodes CDR1 KGHSH and CDR2 LQKENI. The CDR3 has 15 residues. The CDR3 is CASSPSGTGGYEQYF. The CDR3 region has the DNA TGTGCCAGCTCACCTTCCGGGACAGGGGGCTACGAGCAGTACTTC.

This clone was seen a handful of times. This chain connects TRBV6-5 to TRBJ1-2, with TRBD1 identical over 7 bases. The CDR3 consists of 13 residues. V was clipped by 4 bases and J by 5 bases; unmatched bases: 4. Germline CDR1 and CDR2: MNHEY and SVGAGI. CDR3 sequence: CASSLQGRYGYTF. The CDR3 DNA reads as TGTGCCAGCAGTTTACAGGGGAGATATGGCTACACCTTC.

The V gene is TRBV28, the J gene TRBJ2-7, with 7 bases lining up with TRBD2. The V and J ends lost 4 bases and 0 bases, in that order; junction bases with no gene match: 9. Germline V gene lookup returns CDR1 MDHEN and CDR2 SYDVKM. The CDR3 is made up of 16 amino acids. The CDR3 DNA sequence: TGTGCCAGCAGTTCCCTCACTAGCGAGGTCTCCTACGAGCAGTACTTC. This gives the protein CASSSLTSEVSYEQYF.

This chain uses TRBV7-2 with TRBJ2-5, with TRBD1 as a possible D gene (5 bases). Germline V gene lookup returns CDR1 SGHTA and CDR2 FQGNSA. The CDR3 has 13 residues. V gave up 4 bases and J gave up 5 bases, with 11 bases separating them. The CDR3 nucleotides are TGTGCCAGCAGCTCCAGGGTTGTTGAGACCCAGTACTTC. This encodes CASSSRVVETQYF.

The chain uses TRBV7-3 and TRBJ1-3, with a tentative D call TRBD1 (5 bases). Trimming took 5 bases from V and 2 from J, leaving 7 bases between them. Germline V gives CDR1 SGHTA, CDR2 FQGTGA. This CDR3 has 13 residues. For the CDR3, the DNA is TGTGCCAGCAGCCCGGGGGCTGGAAACACCATATATTTT. Protein product: CASSPGAGNTIYF.

The chain combines TRBV15 with TRBJ2-7; D remains unclear. V dropped 3 bases and J dropped 0 bases, with 3 bases sitting between them. Germline V lookup: CDR1 LNHNV, CDR2 YYDKDF (reference sequence). This CDR3 has 12 amino acids. The CDR3 region is CATSRSSYEQYF. DNA for the CDR3: TGTGCCACCAGCAGGTCCTCCTACGAGCAGTACTTC.

This chain connects TRBV19 to TRBJ2-1, with TRBD1 matching 8 bases. After removal of 6 bases from V and 4 bases from J, the junction contained 17 bases not matched to a gene. Germline V gene lookup returns CDR1 LNHDA and CDR2 SQIVND (reference sequence). The length of the CDR3 is 18 residues. CDR3 sequence: CASRGQGAPNYLYNEQFF. The CDR3 DNA reads TGTGCCAGTAGAGGGCAGGGGGCCCCTAACTACCTTTACAATGAGCAGTTCTTC.

This chain links TRBV9 with TRBJ1-5; D gene ambiguous. This CDR3 comprises 17 residues. V shed 8 bases and J shed 6 bases, with 27 bases lying between them. Per germline, CDR1 SGDLS and CDR2 YYNGEE. The CDR3 spells CAREIVGIIWSFQPQHF. DNA for the CDR3: TGTGCCAGGGAGATAGTGGGAATTATTTGGTCTTTTCAGCCCCAGCATTTT.

The chain couples TRBV27 to TRBJ2-1; D possibly corresponds to TRBD2 (5 bases). V was shortened by 5 bases and J by 5 bases, with 13 bases between the two germline ends. The CDR3 spans 14 residues. Germline V gene data show CDR1 as MNHEY and CDR2 as SMNVEV (reference sequence). The CDR3, as DNA: TGTGCCAGCAGTGCCCTCGGAGGCCACAATGAGCAGTTCTTC. Translation gives CASSALGGHNEQFF.

V and J are TRBV19 and TRBJ2-7, with TRBD1 matching 12 bases. V shed 0 bases, J shed 5 bases, and the junction held 5 bases outside the gene matches. The CDR3 is made up of 16 amino acids. Germline V gives CDR1 LNHDA, CDR2 SQIVND (reference sequence). The CDR3 nucleotides read TGTGCCAGTAGTATAGAGGGACAGGGGGCGTACAACGAGCAGTACTTC. It specifies CASSIEGQGAYNEQYF.

V usage is TRBV15 and J usage is TRBJ1-2, with a possible D match to TRBD1 (5 bases). The CDR3 loop spans 16 amino acids. The V and J ends lost 0 bases and 4 bases respectively, with 15 bases between them. Germline loops: CDR1 LNHNV, CDR2 YYDKDF (reference sequence). CDR3 bases: TGTGCCACCAGCAGAGATCGGAGGGGCAGTCCCTATGGCTACACCTTC. This gives the protein CATSRDRRGSPYGYTF. Complete variable domain (other parts from reference TRBV15 and TRBJ1-2): DAMVIQNPRYQVTQFGKPVTLSCSQTLNHNVMYWYQQKSSQAPKLLFHYYDKDFNNEADTPDNFQSRRPNTSFCFLDIRSPGLGDTAMYLCATSRDRRGSPYGYTFGSGTRLTVV.

The chain has TRBV30 and TRBJ1-4; D is undetermined. Trimming left V 0 bases short and J 7 bases short, with 15 bases between. The germline V gene encodes CDR1 GTSNPN and CDR2 SVGIG (reference sequence). The CDR3 spans 15 residues. This chain's CDR3 is CAWSVGRLGGEKLFF. CDR3 nucleotides: TGTGCCTGGAGTGTAGGACGGTTGGGCGGTGAAAAACTGTTTTTT.

Of note for this clone: At the DNA level, this CDR3 is encoded by other sequences in the same sample as well. This rearrangement joins TRBV5-1 to TRBJ1-3; 8 bases match TRBD1. The CDR3 spans 14 residues. CDR1 and CDR2 (germline): SGHRS, YFSETQ. The V and J ends lost 2 bases and 4 bases, in that order; junction bases with no gene match: 2. CDR3 nucleotides: TGCGCCAGCAGCTTTGGACAGGGAGGAAACACCATATATTTT. It codes for CASSFGQGGNTIYF.

The chain combines TRBV6-1 with TRBJ2-5; D is ambiguous. CDR1 and CDR2 from the germline V gene are MNHNS and SASEGT. This CDR3 has 14 residues. V gave up 1 base and J gave up 6 bases, with 12 bases separating them. CDR3 bases: TGTGCCAGCAGTGAAGGAAAGGGTATGCAGACCCAGTACTTC. Its protein product is CASSEGKGMQTQYF.

The chain joins TRBV3-1 (or the pseudogene TRBV3-2) to TRBJ1-6; no clear D. The germline CDR1 and CDR2 sequences are LGHDT and YNNKEL (reference sequence). This CDR3 has 16 amino acids. Trimming took off 4 bases at V and 10 bases at J, with 20 bases between the two ends. The CDR3 here is CASSPFYTDLRSPLHF. CDR3 nucleotide sequence: TGTGCCAGCAGCCCATTCTACACGGACTTGAGGTCACCCCTCCACTTT.

This chain connects TRBV7-8 to TRBJ2-1, with D possibly matching TRBD1 (6 bases). This CDR3 is built from 12 residues. Germline-derived CDR1 and CDR2 are SGHVS and FQNEAQ. V gave up 2 bases and J gave up 7 bases, with 6 bases separating them. CDR3 nucleotide sequence: TGTGCCAGCAGCTTAAGGGGGAATGAGCAGTTCTTC. Its translation is CASSLRGNEQFF.

The CDR3 reads CAISAGEATYEQYF. The CDR3 DNA is TGTGCCATCAGCGCGGGGGAAGCGACCTACGAGCAGTACTTC. J is TRBJ2-7 and V is TRBV10-3; 7 bases are shared with TRBD2. With 6 bases clipped from V and 2 bases from J, the junction kept 7 bases outside the gene matches. From germline, CDR1 is ENHRY and CDR2 SYGVKD. CDR3 length: 14 residues.

The chain links TRBV7-3 to TRBJ1-4; TRBD1 aligns across 11 bases. The CDR3 sequence is 15 residues long. V was pared by 5 bases and J by 5 bases, with 4 bases of the junction left unmatched. The V gene's germline CDR1 is SGHTA and CDR2 FQGTGA. The CDR3 bases are TGTGCCAGCAGCGGGACAGGGGGGAGAAATGAAAAACTGTTTTTT. It specifies CASSGTGGRNEKLFF.